These 15 T cell receptor beta chains were sequenced from one sample in a study of blood T cell repertoires in COVID-19. Data came from immunoSEQ multiplex PCR; TCRdb stores just in-frame clones and leaves some out. The sample has roughly 190,000 clones, 80% to 95% seen once. Sequencing was carried out using peripheral blood. Every receptor here comes from a man aged 45-65 years with acute or convalescent COVID-19.

The chain carries TRBV7-2 and TRBJ2-3, with TRBD2 matching over 12 bases. V gave up 4 bases and J gave up 2 bases; unmatched junction bases: 7. This CDR3 has 17 residues. The germline gives CDR1 SGHTA, CDR2 FQGNSA. The CDR3: CASSSPTSGGITDTQYF. In DNA, the CDR3 is TGTGCCAGCAGCTCCCCGACTAGCGGGGGTATCACAGATACGCAGTATTTT.

The V gene is TRBV5-1, the J gene TRBJ2-3; D perhaps matches TRBD2 (6 bases). The CDR3 spans 15 residues. Deletions cut 7 bases from V and 0 bases from J, with 15 bases between. Germline loops: CDR1 SGHRS, CDR2 YFSETQ. Here the CDR3 DNA reads TGCGCCAGCCGCACGGAGGGACGGAGCACAGATACGCAGTATTTT. Its translation is CASRTEGRSTDTQYF.

This chain connects TRBV7-2 to TRBJ2-3; a weak D match, TRBD1 (6 bases). Germline V gives CDR1 SGHTA, CDR2 FQGNSA. V lost 5 bases and J lost 2, with 11 bases in between. CDR3 length: 14 amino acids. The CDR3 DNA sequence: TGTGCCAGCAGCACTGGACAGAACACAGATACGCAGTATTTT. Its translation: CASSTGQNTDTQYF.

The V call is TRBV7-9, the J call TRBJ1-1; TRBD1 matches at 7 bases. Germline values: CDR1 SEHNR, CDR2 FQNEAQ (reference sequence). V trimming: 5 bases; J trimming: 1 base; junction bases outside the gene matches: 7. The CDR3 is made up of 15 amino acids. In DNA form, the CDR3 reads TGTGCCAGCAGCCAAGACAGGGCCGGGAACACTGAAGCTTTCTTT. Residues: CASSQDRAGNTEAFF.

The V and J genes are TRBV12-3 or TRBV12-4 and TRBJ1-5; D is unclear. V lost 3 bases and J 6 bases, leaving 9 bases between the germline ends. The CDR3 is 13 residues long. Here the CDR3 reads CASSLEGPQPQHF. The CDR3 nucleotides read TGTGCCAGCAGTTTGGAGGGTCCTCAGCCCCAGCATTTT.

J is TRBJ1-3 and V is TRBV15; D is undetermined. Germline V gene lookup returns CDR1 LNHNV and CDR2 YYDKDF (reference sequence). This CDR3 is 14 amino acids long. V was clipped by 0 bases and J by 3 bases, with 6 bases between them. CDR3 amino acids: CATSRDRGGNTIYF. CDR3 DNA: TGTGCCACCAGCAGAGATCGCGGTGGAAACACCATATATTTT.

This sequence joins TRBV10-3 and TRBJ2-1, with D tentatively TRBD1 (5 bases). V was trimmed by 3 bases and J by 6 bases, leaving 15 bases between them. CDR1 is ENHRY, CDR2 SYGVKD, per germline. The CDR3 contains 15 residues. The chain's CDR3 is CAISDPRTNGNEQFF. The CDR3 bases are TGTGCCATCAGTGACCCGAGGACAAACGGCAATGAGCAGTTCTTC.

This chain joins TRBV28 and TRBJ2-1, with 7 positions matching TRBD2. The V and J ends lost 6 bases and 6 bases, in that order; junction bases with no gene match: 14. CDR1 MDHEN and CDR2 SYDVKM come from the germline V gene. This CDR3 has 16 amino acids. The CDR3: CASSSHTGGSFNEQFF. In DNA, the CDR3 is TGTGCCAGCAGCTCCCATACGGGCGGGAGCTTCAATGAGCAGTTCTTC.

CDR3 loop: CASSQAALTNYGYTF. The CDR3 DNA reads TGTGCCAGCAGCCAAGCTGCTCTAACTAACTATGGCTACACCTTC. This chain links TRBV3-1 (or the pseudogene TRBV3-2) with TRBJ1-2; no definite D call. Germline CDR1 and CDR2: LGHDT and YNNKEL (reference sequence). This CDR3 region has 15 residues. Trimming removed 1 base from V and 0 bases from J, with 9 bases in between.

The CDR3, as DNA: TGTGCCAGCAGTCCGCTTTTAGGGGACTCTGGAAACACCATATATTTT. It specifies CASSPLLGDSGNTIYF. The chain carries TRBV27 and TRBJ1-3, with a possible D match to TRBD1 (5 bases). From germline, CDR1 is MNHEY and CDR2 SMNVEV (reference sequence). The length of the CDR3 is 16 residues. Trimming removed 5 bases from V and 0 bases from J, with 14 bases in between.

This rearrangement joins TRBV5-4 to TRBJ1-5, with a weak D call TRBD1 (5 bases). Trimming cost V 0 bases and J 3 bases, with 7 bases left between them. The CDR3 has 14 amino acids. Germline assignment: CDR1 SGHNT and CDR2 YYREEE (reference sequence). The CDR3 DNA sequence: TGTGCCAGCAGCTTGGAGGGGAACAATCAGCCCCAGCATTTT. As protein: CASSLEGNNQPQHF.

The chain links TRBV29-1 to TRBJ1-1; tentative D call: TRBD1 (5 bases). Trimming pared 5 bases from V and 3 bases from J, leaving 7 bases between. The germline gives CDR1 SQVTM, CDR2 ANQGSEA. The CDR3 is made up of 11 amino acids. The chain's CDR3 is CSVIRDTEAFF. The CDR3 DNA is TGCAGCGTTATCAGGGACACTGAAGCTTTCTTT.

The rearrangement links TRBV5-1 to TRBJ1-1; D is unclear. Germline V gene lookup returns CDR1 SGHRS and CDR2 YFSETQ. The CDR3 runs 17 residues. Trimming cost V 3 bases and J 6 bases, with 24 bases left between them. Here the CDR3 DNA reads TGCGCCAGCAGCTACCTGAGTGGGAGTTCGATCGGGTCTGAAGCTTTCTTT. Translation gives CASSYLSGSSIGSEAFF.

J is TRBJ1-2 and V is TRBV2; no firm D call. The ends were cut back, 6 bases at V and 9 bases at J, with 14 bases in the middle. The CDR3 length is 12 residues. CDR1 is SNHLY and CDR2 is FYNNEI in the germline V gene. The CDR3 bases are TGTGCCAGCAGGCCCTCCGGGTGGAGCTACACCTTC. Translating gives CASRPSGWSYTF.

The rearrangement joins TRBV5-1 to TRBJ2-5; 9 nucleotides line up with TRBD2. CDR3 size: 15 residues. Germline V CDR1 and CDR2: SGHRS, YFSETQ. The V gene end was trimmed by 7 bases and the J gene end by 4 bases; junction bases not matched to a gene: 11. CDR3 coding DNA: TGCGCCAGCTGCCCACTTAGCGGGAGTTTAGAGACCCAGTACTTC. Encoded protein: CASCPLSGSLETQYF.